These 14 T cell receptor beta chains originate from one sample sequenced in a study of T cells in Graves' hyperthyroidism and ophthalmopathy. TCR beta CDR3 sequences were amplified from RNA transcripts. HTBI primers were used for first-round RT-PCR of the TCR CDR3. TCRdb re-called the multiplex PCR reads through MiXCR, storing one row per CDR3 protein. The profile covers fewer than 900,000 distinct CDR3 sequences, with around 15% appearing a single time and under 9.5% taken by the ten largest. What was sequenced was blood. The receptors originated from a man in his late teens or twenties with Graves' hyperthyroidism.

This clonotype was seen repeatedly, ten times or more. The rearrangement links TRBV30 to TRBJ1-1; D might be TRBD1 (6 bases). Trimming pared 0 bases from V and 4 bases from J, leaving 9 bases between. The CDR3 extends over 13 amino acids. Germline CDR1 is GTSNPN and CDR2 is SVGIG (reference sequence). CDR3 nucleotide sequence: TGTGCCTGGAGTGTAGGGGGGGTCACTGAAGCTTTCTTT. Its translation: CAWSVGGVTEAFF.

This clonotype was observed at least ten times. The J gene is TRBJ2-3, the V gene TRBV28; no definite D call. The CDR3 sequence is 14 residues long. CDR1 and CDR2 from the germline V gene are MDHEN and SYDVKM. Between the trimmed V and J ends, which lost 3 bases and 2 bases, there was a span of 9 bases. The CDR3 region has the DNA TGTGCCAGCAGTTTCGGAAAAACCACAGATACGCAGTATTTT. It translates to CASSFGKTTDTQYF.

This clonotype showed up just a few times. This rearrangement joins TRBV7-9 to TRBJ2-7; D is undetermined. The CDR3 length is 13 residues. V lost 2 bases, J lost 5 bases, and 10 bases lay in between. Germline CDR1 is SEHNR and CDR2 is FQNEAQ (reference sequence). DNA of the CDR3: TGTGCCAGCAGCTTACCAGGCGTAAACGAGCAGTACTTC. It encodes CASSLPGVNEQYF.

This clonotype was counted many times. This chain links TRBV7-9 with TRBJ2-3; no clear D gene. Trimming stripped 3 bases from V and 6 bases from J, with 7 bases between. The CDR3 is made up of 12 amino acids. CDR1 is SEHNR and CDR2 is FQNEAQ in the germline V gene (reference sequence). The CDR3 bases are TGTGCCAGCAGCTTCTCTGGGGATACGCAGTATTTT. Residues: CASSFSGDTQYF.

The table lists this clonotype with many counts. The chain carries TRBV6-1 and TRBJ1-1, with D possibly matching TRBD1 (5 bases). From germline, CDR1 is MNHNS and CDR2 SASEGT. V was clipped by 1 base and J by 4 bases, with 13 bases between them. The CDR3 loop spans 15 amino acids. For the CDR3, the DNA is TGTGCCAGCAGTGAAGGGGTCCGGGACTCCACTGAAGCTTTCTTT. As protein: CASSEGVRDSTEAFF.

V gene TRBV7-6 combines with J gene TRBJ2-2, with no clear D. Germline loops: CDR1 SGHVS, CDR2 FNYEAQ. The CDR3 runs to 13 residues. V dropped 3 bases and J dropped 6 bases, with 8 bases sitting between them. Here the CDR3 reads CASSFSESGELFF. CDR3 nucleotide sequence: TGTGCCAGCAGCTTTTCGGAATCCGGGGAGCTGTTTTTT.

The table lists this clonotype with many counts. V gene TRBV6-1 combines with J gene TRBJ1-1; D is unclear. The CDR3 contains 13 residues. Trimming removed 8 bases from V and 0 bases from J, with 10 bases in between. Per the germline V gene, CDR1 is MNHNS and CDR2 is SASEGT. Written as DNA, the CDR3 is TGTGCCAGCGCCCCGGGAGTGAACACTGAAGCTTTCTTT. Translation gives CASAPGVNTEAFF.

V and J are TRBV3-1 and TRBJ2-1; D is perhaps TRBD1 (5 bases). Germline assignment: CDR1 LGHDT and CDR2 YNNKEL (reference sequence). Trimming took off 1 base at V and 4 bases at J, with 14 bases between the two ends. The CDR3 totals 16 residues. In DNA, the CDR3 is TGTGCCAGCAGCCAAGTTGGGGCTAACGCTTACAATGAGCAGTTCTTC. Amino acid sequence: CASSQVGANAYNEQFF.

V is TRBV20-1 and J is TRBJ2-5, with D perhaps being TRBD1 or TRBD2 (6 bases each). In germline, CDR1 is DFQATT, CDR2 SNEGSKA (reference sequence). The CDR3 length is 16 residues. The ends were cut back, 0 bases at V and 7 bases at J, with 21 bases in the middle. The CDR3 spells CSAREPSGPEGGTQYF. CDR3 DNA: TGCAGTGCTAGAGAGCCCTCCGGGCCCGAGGGGGGGACCCAGTACTTC.

This clonotype was counted a few times. J is TRBJ2-7 and V is TRBV6-2 or TRBV6-3; TRBD2 might be the D (6 bases). V lost 5 bases and J lost 3, with 11 bases in between. This CDR3 is 13 amino acids long. The germline V gene encodes CDR1 MNHEY and CDR2 SVGEGT. The CDR3 region is CASSNLGGYEQYF. The CDR3 nucleotides read TGTGCCAGCAGTAACCTGGGGGGCTACGAGCAGTACTTC.

The chain links TRBV6-2 or TRBV6-3 to TRBJ2-7; TRBD2 agrees at 11 bases. The CDR3 is made up of 18 amino acids. The germline V gene has CDR1 MNHEY and CDR2 SVGEGT. Germline trimming cut 0 bases from V and 4 bases from J; bases unmatched to any gene: 11. The DNA for the CDR3 is TGTGCCAGCAGTTACTCGATTGGACCGGGACTAGCGGTATACGAGCAGTACTTC. It translates to CASSYSIGPGLAVYEQYF.

This clonotype was counted many times. The J gene is TRBJ2-5, the V gene TRBV7-2, with D possibly TRBD1 on 7 matching bases. The germline V and J ends were trimmed by 7 bases and 1 base, with 13 bases remaining between them. CDR1 and CDR2 (germline): SGHTA, FQGNSA. The CDR3 has 14 residues. The CDR3 nucleotides read TGTGCCAGCACCCCAGGGGGACTCCAAGAGACCCAGTACTTC. This gives the protein CASTPGGLQETQYF.

This clonotype was recorded at least ten times. The chain joins TRBV2 to TRBJ2-3, with D hard to call. Germline V gives CDR1 SNHLY, CDR2 FYNNEI. The CDR3 consists of 13 residues. Trimming stripped 6 bases from V and 6 bases from J, with 13 bases between. CDR3 in amino acids: CASRRSWKDTQYF. In DNA, the CDR3 is TGTGCCAGCAGGAGGTCCTGGAAGGATACGCAGTATTTT.

The chain is built from TRBV6-1 and TRBJ2-1; D is ambiguous. In germline, CDR1 is MNHNS, CDR2 SASEGT. The CDR3 length is 16 residues. Trimming left V 5 bases short and J 0 bases short, with 14 bases between. The CDR3 DNA reads as TGTGCCAGCAGTCGAGCGACTCTGAGCTCCTACAATGAGCAGTTCTTC. It translates to CASSRATLSSYNEQFF.